Given below is one TCR beta chain in context. This sample was included in a study of blood T cell repertoires in COVID-19. The CDR3 is 15 residues long. With 6 bases clipped from V and 3 bases from J, the junction kept 4 bases outside the gene matches. Germline assignment: CDR1 MNHNY and CDR2 SVGAGI (reference sequence). Per the original methods: Estimated nucleated cell counts came from reference gene primer amplification. Assay used: immunoSEQ multiplex PCR; TCRdb lists only in-frame clones, some missing. V and J calls plus clone size are reproduced from that table; the DNA served to infer D and trimming. The table lists tens of thousands of clones, roughly 86% of them singletons.

This chain uses TRBV6-6 with TRBJ2-7, with 14 bases that match TRBD2. Sequencing was performed on peripheral blood. The TCR comes from a human donor in a cohort sampled during active COVID-19. CDR3 loop: CASSSGTSGGYEQYF. CDR3 in DNA: TGTGCCAGCAGCTCCGGGACTAGCGGGGGCTACGAGCAGTACTTC.